This entry is about one T cell receptor beta chain. Method: immunoSEQ multiplex PCR; TCRdb's copy keeps in-frame clones and lacks some. The sample has under 300,000 clones; under 90% are singletons. The sample belongs to a study of blood T cell repertoires in COVID-19. CDR1 is SGHNT, CDR2 YENEEA, per germline. The ends were cut back, 6 bases at V and 3 bases at J, with 5 bases in the middle. The CDR3 extends over 11 amino acids. Residents of about two dozen US areas, aged about 18 to 89 years, made up the participants. Participants' own reports of clinical history determined their cohort assignment. Resolution of symptoms, clearance, or two negative PCRs was present in recovered Cohort 3 donors.

Sequencing was carried out using PBMCs or T cells enriched from blood (not recorded which). The source is a woman in her 40s who had recovered from COVID-19. This chain connects TRBV11-3 to TRBJ1-1; no firm D call. CDR3 region: CASRLDTEAFF. CDR3 DNA sequence: TGTGCCAGCAGACTAGACACTGAAGCTTTCTTT.